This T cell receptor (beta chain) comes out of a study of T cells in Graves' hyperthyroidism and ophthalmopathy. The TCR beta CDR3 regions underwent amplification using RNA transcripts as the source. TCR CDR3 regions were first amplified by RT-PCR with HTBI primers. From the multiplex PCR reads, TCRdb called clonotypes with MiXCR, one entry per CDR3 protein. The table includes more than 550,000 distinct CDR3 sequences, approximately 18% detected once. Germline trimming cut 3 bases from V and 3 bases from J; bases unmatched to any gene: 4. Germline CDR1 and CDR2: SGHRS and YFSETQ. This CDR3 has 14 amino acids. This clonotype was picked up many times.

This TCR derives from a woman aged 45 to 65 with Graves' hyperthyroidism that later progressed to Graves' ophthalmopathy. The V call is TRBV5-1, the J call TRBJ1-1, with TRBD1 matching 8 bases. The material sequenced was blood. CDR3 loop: CASSSTGDDTEAFF. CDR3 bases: TGCGCCAGCAGCTCGACAGGGGATGACACTGAAGCTTTCTTT.